This T cell receptor (beta chain) was retrieved from a study of T cells in Graves' hyperthyroidism and ophthalmopathy (dated by TCRdb to about 2019). Broadly, across the study: Peripheral blood samples were taken at initial diagnosis, before any treatment was given. To identify distinguishing TCR V-J signatures, a discovery cohort of around 98 patients was used, comprising 40 to 45 with Graves' ophthalmopathy and under 60 with stable Graves' hyperthyroidism. Whether ophthalmopathy could be predicted prospectively was tested in an independent validation cohort made up of about 18 hyperthyroidism patients plus 17 patients who later progressed to ophthalmopathy. The 75 to 100 discovery patients were randomly split 7:3 into training and test sets. In roughly six Graves' hyperthyroidism patients, the study also compared T-cell repertoires from thyroid tissue with T-cell repertoires from blood. Once sampling was done, hyperthyroidism patients were given methimazole at a starting dose of 30 mg daily, whereas ophthalmopathy patients were given high-dose intravenous methylprednisolone. The paper describes TCR Vbeta CDR3 sequencing of roughly 130 peripheral blood samples, made up of around 41 ophthalmopathy patients, 70 to 75 hyperthyroidism patients and around 17 progressor patients. Overall results and qualifications from the work: In validation, the model predicted progression to ophthalmopathy with over 60% sensitivity and around 72% specificity, a median of about six months before onset. Blood samples also contained most of the expanded thyroid clonotypes (frequency above 0.001), which suggests that blood repertoires may reflect thyroid immune responses. Ophthalmopathy was separated from stable hyperthyroidism by a 13 V-J signature model, with around 88% sensitivity and roughly 81% specificity obtained in cross-validation and 80%/75% obtained in testing. Sample size was not statistically predetermined, and investigators were not blinded to group allocation.

This clonotype has a single count. The clone's antigen remains unknown. Base qualities are missing; no much larger clone stands one base away. A single read makes a weak case. Ophthalmopathy patients had moderately to severely active disease, Clinical Activity Score of at least 3, NOSPECS grade of at least 4, and duration under 3 months. The study excluded patients with uncontrolled infections, other autoimmune diseases, pregnancy or lactation. Diagnoses were based on clinical symptoms, serum thyroxine and TRAb, thyroid ultrasound and orbital computed tomography. PBMCs were separated from over 9 ml of fresh peripheral blood using Ficoll-Paque density gradient centrifugation. Trizol reagent was used to extract total RNA, and RNA quality was then checked on an Agilent 2100 Bioanalyzer. Amplification of TCR beta CDR3 regions was carried out from RNA transcripts. The TCR CDR3 was subjected to a first round of RT-PCR using the HTBI primer set and the Qiagen OneStep RT-PCR kit. Libraries were constructed in a second round of multiplex PCR, after which size selection and purification were performed. Paired-end sequencing of the libraries was performed with 100 bp reads on an Illumina HiSeq2000. As for the original processing: Raw data were processed with SOAPnuke, discarding reads with adapters, uncalled bases, mean Phred below 15, or no exact constant-primer or identifier match. COPE v1.2.5 was used to merge high-quality paired reads, and clonotypes were defined as unique nucleotide sequences. MiTCR v1.1 was used to align clonotypes to the IMGT TRBV, TRBD and TRBJ reference segments. The analysis included only V-J combinations with a frequency above 0.0001, which together covered roughly 99% of the repertoires. A TCS score was defined as the ratio between F50 (clonal expansion) and ExV (chaos), using BLOSUM62-based TCRdist between CDR3 peptides within each V-J. Welch's t-statistics and random forest reduced fewer than 600 V-J features to 10 to 15, which were used in a naive Bayes classifier (R e1071). Using fastp at Q25 and MiXCR, TCRdb reprocessed the public reads and kept productive beta chains. Entries that share a CDR3 protein sequence are merged under the most common genes and DNA. It is TCRdb's table, rather than the study itself, that gives the V and J calls and clone size. A total of 490,000 or so distinct CDR3 sequences appear in this sample, roughly 22% of them only once. The biggest ten clones account for around 54% of the sample.

The CDR3, from cysteine to phenylalanine, totals 11 residues. Only the CDR3 portion is preserved as DNA: 33 bases, with reading frame beginning at the first base. The germline V gene (reference sequence) sets CDR1 to SEHNR and CDR2 to FQNEAQ. Trimming removed 7 bases from V and 8 bases from J, leaving 8 bases between the germline ends. The source is a woman in her 70s with Graves' ophthalmopathy. The sample comprised blood. The chain was built from TRBV7-9 and TRBJ1-4; the D gene is not confidently resolved. The CDR3 sequence is CASTATEKLFF. The bases read TGTGCCAGCACCGCGACAGAAAAACTGTTTTTT.